The present T cell receptor beta chain was sequenced within a study of control samples from healthy donors and cancer patients. Using immunoSEQ multiplex PCR, the repertoire was profiled, and TCRdb retains in-frame clones only, with some absent. The table shows 150,000 to 200,000 clones, with under 95% occurring only once. This CDR3 comprises 17 residues. The V gene lost 5 bases and the J gene lost 1 base, with 15 bases spanning the gap. The germline gives CDR1 SGHAT, CDR2 FQNNGV. The TCR originated in a woman in her late teens or twenties in good health. The chain combines TRBV11-2 with TRBJ2-6, with TRBD2 as a possible D gene (6 bases). Sequencing was performed on blood. CDR3 sequence: CASSPGWRASGANVLTF. The CDR3 DNA reads as TGTGCCAGCAGCCCTGGGTGGAGGGCTTCTGGGGCCAACGTCCTGACTTTC.